The 25 T cell receptor beta chains below were found in one sample sequenced in a study of metastatic and nonmetastatic thyroid tumors. Not a single patient had been given any form of treatment at any point before undergoing thyroid surgery. MiXCR re-clonotyped the PCR reads for TCRdb. The table has tens of thousands of clones, about a sixth seen once. The sequenced sample was tumor tissue. The receptors originated from a female donor with papillary thyroid cancer or a benign thyroid nodule (not recorded which). Some clones in this sample may be carry-over from other donors' samples.

The rearrangement joins TRBV7-2 to TRBJ2-3; D is uncertain. Per germline, CDR1 SGHTA and CDR2 FQGNSA. The CDR3 is made up of 14 amino acids. V was cut by 4 bases and J by 6 bases, with 14 bases left in between. CDR3 DNA sequence: TGTGCCAGCAGCTCAAGCGTATACACGGATACGCAGTATTTT. This encodes CASSSSVYTDTQYF. The variable domain in full, with the rest retrieved from reference TRBV7-2 and TRBJ2-3, is GAGVSQSPSNKVTEKGKDVELRCDPISGHTALYWYRQSLGQGLEFLIYFQGNSAPDKSGLPSDRFSAERTGGSVSTLTIQRTQQEDSAVYLCASSSSVYTDTQYFGPGTRLTVL.

There are many counts of this clone. The rearrangement uses TRBV30 and TRBJ2-2; 11 bases are shared with TRBD2. Germline V gene sequence: CDR1 GTSNPN, CDR2 SVGIG (reference sequence). There are 13 residues in the CDR3. Trimming cost V 3 bases and J 6 bases; bases outside gene matches: 0. The CDR3 DNA sequence: TGTGCCTGGAGACTAGCGGGAGCCGGGGAGCTGTTTTTT. Residues: CAWRLAGAGELFF.

The chain has TRBV3-1 and TRBJ2-3; TRBD2 agrees at 7 bases. This CDR3 has 13 residues. Germline values: CDR1 LGHDT, CDR2 YNNKEL (reference sequence). The ends lost 4 bases at V and 8 bases at J; junction bases unmatched: 6. CDR3 DNA: TGTGCCAGCAGCCTTACGGGGGGAGGTACGCAGTATTTT. This codes for CASSLTGGGTQYF.

On this clone: A read error is possible here, since a much larger clone lies one base away. The rearrangement joins TRBV7-9 to TRBJ1-5; TRBD1 aligns across 9 bases. Losses at the gene ends were 7 bases for V and 5 bases for J; bases not matched to a gene: 9. The CDR3 is 15 residues long. The germline V gene encodes CDR1 SEHNR and CDR2 FQNEAQ (reference sequence). CDR3 coding DNA: TGTGCCAGCATCTCGGGACAGGGTTTGGATCAGCCCCAGCATTTT. It translates to CASISGQGLDQPQHF. Based on the CDR3 plus reference TRBV7-9 and TRBJ1-5, the full variable domain is DTGVSQNPRHKITKRGQNVTFRCDPISEHNRLYWYRQTLGQGPEFLTYFQNEAQLEKSRLLSDRFSAERPKGSFSTLEIQRTEQGDSAMYLCASISGQGLDQPQHFGDGTRLSIL.

This clone was seen a handful of times. One end of the junction fails to match germline, which may point to a read error. This rearrangement joins TRBV24-1 to TRBJ2-1; D remains unclear. The V gene's germline CDR1 is KGHDR and CDR2 SFDVKD. This CDR3 contains 14 residues. This CDR3 is CATSDGVQYNKQFF. CDR3 nucleotide sequence: TGTGCCACCAGTGATGGAGTGCAGTACAATAAGCAGTTCTTC.

This clone has at least ten counts. V gene TRBV5-6 combines with J gene TRBJ2-7; D is possibly TRBD1 or TRBD2 (5 bases each). There are 15 residues in the CDR3. Germline loops: CDR1 SGHDT, CDR2 YYEEEE. V was pared by 3 bases and J by 0 bases, with 13 bases between. CDR3 region: CASSYPTGASYEQYF. In DNA, the CDR3 is TGTGCCAGCAGCTACCCTACCGGGGCCTCCTACGAGCAGTACTTC.

This clone was observed many times. The CDR3 sequence: CASSWQGASEAFF. The CDR3 coding sequence is TGTGCCAGCAGCTGGCAGGGGGCGTCTGAAGCTTTCTTT. The chain recombines TRBV5-4 with TRBJ1-1; 8 nucleotides agree with TRBD1. Germline V gives CDR1 SGHNT, CDR2 YYREEE (reference sequence). The CDR3 contains 13 residues. The V gene end was trimmed by 3 bases and the J gene end by 6 bases; junction bases not matched to a gene: 4.

As for this clone: A much larger clone differs by one base, so this may be a read error. The missing conserved phenylalanine or tryptophan at the end of this CDR3 makes a read error likely. The chain combines TRBV5-5 with TRBJ2-5, with 11 bases aligning to TRBD2. The germline V gene has CDR1 SGHKS and CDR2 YYEKEE (reference sequence). This CDR3 contains 16 residues. V trimming: 4 bases; J trimming: 1 base; junction bases outside the gene matches: 6. The CDR3 protein is CASSVLTSGTQETQYL. The CDR3 DNA follows: TGTGCCAGCAGCGTACTGACTAGCGGGACCCAAGAGACCCAGTACCTC.

A few counts support this clone. A much larger clone sits a single nucleotide away, making a read error possible. The same CDR3 is also encoded by other DNA sequences in this sample. The chain is built from TRBV10-2 and TRBJ2-2; a possible D gene is TRBD1 (6 bases). The germline CDR1 and CDR2 sequences are WSHSY and SAAADI. Trimming cost V 10 bases and J 2 bases, with 17 bases left between them. The CDR3 has 15 residues. The CDR3: CAIKGELGNTGELFF. CDR3 in DNA: TGCGCCATTAAGGGGGAGTTAGGTAACACCGGGGAGCTGTTTTTT.

J is TRBJ2-7 and V is TRBV7-6; D not certain. Germline V lookup: CDR1 SGHVS, CDR2 FNYEAQ. V lost 0 bases to trimming and J lost 7 bases, with 13 bases between them. This CDR3 has 14 amino acids. The CDR3 spells CASSLAPWASEQYF. The CDR3 DNA reads TGTGCCAGCAGCTTAGCGCCATGGGCGAGTGAGCAGTACTTC. The entire variable domain, with the rest obtained from reference TRBV7-6 and TRBJ2-7, is as follows: GAGVSQSPRYKVTKRGQDVALRCDPISGHVSLYWYRQALGQGPEFLTYFNYEAQQDKSGLPNDRFSAERPEGSISTLTIQRTEQRDSAMYRCASSLAPWASEQYFGPGTRLTVT.

This clone was counted many times. This chain uses TRBV11-2 with TRBJ2-6, with D uncertain. Per germline, CDR1 SGHAT and CDR2 FQNNGV. The V gene lost 5 bases and the J gene lost 4 bases, with 12 bases spanning the gap. CDR3 length: 15 amino acids. CDR3 in amino acids: CASSPVASGANVLTF. For the CDR3, the DNA is TGTGCCAGCAGCCCCGTAGCTTCGGGGGCCAACGTCCTGACTTTC.

This clone appeared a few times. Being one base from a much bigger clone, this may be a read error. CDR3 protein: CSVEGTNHNEQFF. The CDR3 bases are TGCAGCGTAGAAGGGACAAATCACAATGAGCAGTTCTTC. This chain joins TRBV29-1 and TRBJ2-1; TRBD1 is a possible D gene (6 bases). CDR1 SQVTM and CDR2 ANQGSEA come from the germline V gene. This CDR3 comprises 13 residues.

The V and J genes are TRBV11-3 and TRBJ2-5, with D hard to call. The CDR3 contains 13 residues. CDR1 and CDR2 (germline): SGHNT, YENEEA. Trimming removed 0 bases from V and 5 bases from J, with 7 bases in between. DNA for the CDR3: TGTGCCAGCAGCTTAGAGGGTGTGGAGACCCAGTACTTC. It is translated as CASSLEGVETQYF. Complete variable domain (other parts from reference TRBV11-3 and TRBJ2-5): EAGVVQSPRYKIIEKKQPVAFWCNPISGHNTLYWYLQNLGQGPELLIRYENEEAVDDSQLPKDRFSAERLKGVDSTLKIQPAELGDSAVYLCASSLEGVETQYFGPGTRLLVL.

This clone was observed at least ten times. The chain links TRBV6-6 to TRBJ1-5; D is ambiguous. The CDR3 sequence is 15 residues long. V was shortened by 0 bases and J by 3 bases, with 9 bases between the two germline ends. The germline V gene encodes CDR1 MNHNY and CDR2 SVGAGI (reference sequence). CDR3: CASSYSAANNQPQHF. CDR3 coding DNA: TGTGCCAGCAGTTACTCGGCGGCTAACAATCAGCCCCAGCATTTT.

This clone showed up many times. This chain joins TRBV20-1 and TRBJ2-3; a possible D gene is TRBD2 (5 bases). The CDR3 totals 14 residues. Germline CDR1 and CDR2: DFQATT and SNEGSKA (reference sequence). V lost 1 base and J lost 1, with 9 bases in between. CDR3 protein: CSARVGDGTDTQYF. The CDR3 nucleotides read TGCAGTGCTAGAGTGGGAGACGGCACAGATACGCAGTATTTT.

In this sample, this clone turned up many times. Other DNA sequences in this sample translate to the same CDR3. The J gene is TRBJ2-1, the V gene TRBV4-1, with TRBD2 identical over 14 bases. The J segment lost 0 bases and the V segment lost 0 bases, leaving 7 bases of the junction unmatched. Germline CDR1 reads MGHRA; CDR2 reads YSYEKL. CDR3 size: 20 residues. The CDR3 bases are TGCGCCAGCAGCCAAGAGACTAGCGGGAGGGCCCCGAGCTCCTACAATGAGCAGTTCTTC. This sequence encodes CASSQETSGRAPSSYNEQFF.

This clone was recorded at least ten times. The CDR3 region is CASSYSPQGPYEQYF. The CDR3 DNA reads as TGTGCCAGCAGTTACTCGCCGCAGGGTCCCTACGAGCAGTACTTC. This sequence joins TRBV6-5 and TRBJ2-7; weak D call: TRBD1 (5 bases). In germline, CDR1 is MNHEY, CDR2 SVGAGI. The CDR3 consists of 15 residues. V shed 0 bases and J shed 2 bases, with 11 bases lying between them.

This clone was counted many times. The V and J genes are TRBV7-8 and TRBJ2-3; 7 nucleotides align to TRBD2. Germline lookup yields CDR1 SGHVS and CDR2 FQNEAQ. The CDR3 has 16 amino acids. Trimming took 0 bases from V and 6 from J; bases not matched to a gene: 9. The CDR3 nucleotides are TGTGCCAGCAGCTTAGCGTGGAGCGGGAAAACCGATACGCAGTATTTT. It yields the protein CASSLAWSGKTDTQYF.

This clone was counted at least ten times. This chain joins TRBV3-1 and TRBJ2-7, with D perhaps matching TRBD1 (6 bases). Germline-derived CDR1 and CDR2 are LGHDT and YNNKEL (reference sequence). This CDR3 is 13 amino acids long. V lost 4 bases and J 10 bases, leaving 17 bases between the germline ends. The CDR3 bases are TGTGCCAGCAGCCCGTGGGGCAGGGGTCTACAGTACTTC. This encodes CASSPWGRGLQYF.

This clone has ten or more counts. This chain uses TRBV4-1 with TRBJ1-2; D not certain. Germline CDR1 is MGHRA and CDR2 is YSYEKL. Between the trimmed V and J ends, which lost 3 bases and 1 base, there was a span of 18 bases. The length of the CDR3 is 17 residues. DNA for the CDR3: TGCGCCAGCAGCCAGAACCCGGCGTGGGCCTATAACTATGGCTACACCTTC. It codes for CASSQNPAWAYNYGYTF.

Worth noting for this clone: A junction boundary mismatches the germline segment, possibly from a read error. V and J are TRBV24-1 and TRBJ2-3, with 11 nucleotides matching TRBD2. Germline V gene data show CDR1 as KGHDR and CDR2 as SFDVKD. The CDR3 length is 17 residues. This CDR3 reads CATSDFPTSGIDRYAVF. The CDR3 DNA reads TGTGCCACCAGTGACTTCCCGACTAGCGGGATCGATAGATACGCAGTATTT.

The V gene is TRBV6-1, the J gene TRBJ2-7; perhaps D is TRBD1 or TRBD2 (5 bases each). Trimming cost V 4 bases and J 2 bases, with 15 bases left between them. Germline CDR1 reads MNHNS; CDR2 reads SASEGT. The CDR3 sequence is 15 residues long. The CDR3 reads CASSGGPEPTYEQYF. The CDR3 DNA sequence: TGTGCCAGCAGTGGGGGACCCGAACCCACCTACGAGCAGTACTTC.

This clone was observed many times. The rearrangement uses TRBV12-3 or TRBV12-4 and TRBJ2-4; D is undetermined. Trimming took off 6 bases at V and 3 bases at J, with 12 bases between the two ends. The CDR3 sequence is 14 residues long. The CDR3, as DNA: TGTGCCAGCAGCCCGGACGGATTCAAAAACATTCAGTACTTC. Protein: CASSPDGFKNIQYF.

On this clone itself: This may be a read error: a much more frequent sequence differs by one nucleotide. CDR3 in DNA: TGCAGCATAGCCGCTGGGGCCGGGGCTTTCTTT. Translated, it gives CSIAAGAGAFF. The rearrangement joins TRBV29-1 to TRBJ1-1, with D maybe TRBD1 (5 bases). The CDR3 loop spans 11 amino acids. The ends were cut back, 8 bases at V and 11 bases at J, with 18 bases in the middle. Germline values: CDR1 SQVTM, CDR2 ANQGSEA. Using reference TRBV29-1 and TRBJ1-1 for the parts outside the CDR3, the full variable domain is SAVISQKPSRDICQRGTSLTIQCQVDSQVTMMFWYRQQPGQSLTLIATANQGSEATYESGFVIDKFPISRPNLTFSTLTVSNMSPEDSSIYLCSIAAGAGAFFGQGTRLTVV.

This clone was recorded a few times. A much larger clone sits a single nucleotide away, making a read error possible. Other DNA sequences within the sample encode an identical CDR3. This chain links TRBV12-3 or TRBV12-4 with TRBJ1-3; D is undetermined. The CDR3 is 15 amino acids. CDR3 loop: CASSFFQDSGNTIYF. In nucleotides, the CDR3 is TGTGCCAGCAGTTTCTTCCAAGACTCTGGGAACACCATATATTTT.